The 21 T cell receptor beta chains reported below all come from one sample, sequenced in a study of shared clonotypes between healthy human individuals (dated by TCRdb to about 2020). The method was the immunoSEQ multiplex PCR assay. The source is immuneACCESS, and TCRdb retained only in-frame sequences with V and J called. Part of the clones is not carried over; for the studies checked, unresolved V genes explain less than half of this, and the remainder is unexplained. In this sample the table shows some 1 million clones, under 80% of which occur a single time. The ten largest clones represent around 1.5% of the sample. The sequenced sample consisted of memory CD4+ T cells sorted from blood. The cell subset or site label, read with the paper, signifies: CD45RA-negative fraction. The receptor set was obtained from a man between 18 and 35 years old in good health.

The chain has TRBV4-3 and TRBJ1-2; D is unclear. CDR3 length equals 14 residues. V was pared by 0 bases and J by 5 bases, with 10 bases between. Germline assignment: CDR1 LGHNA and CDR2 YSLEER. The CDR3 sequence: CASSQDPRSYGYTF. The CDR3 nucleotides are TGCGCCAGCAGCCAAGATCCCAGATCTTATGGCTACACCTTC.

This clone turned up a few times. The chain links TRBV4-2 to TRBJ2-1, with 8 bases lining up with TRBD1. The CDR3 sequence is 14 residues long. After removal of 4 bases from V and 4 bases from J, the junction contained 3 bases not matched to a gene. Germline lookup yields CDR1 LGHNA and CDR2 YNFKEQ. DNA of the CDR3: TGTGCCAGCAGCCCTCGGACAGGGTACAATGAGCAGTTCTTC. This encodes CASSPRTGYNEQFF.

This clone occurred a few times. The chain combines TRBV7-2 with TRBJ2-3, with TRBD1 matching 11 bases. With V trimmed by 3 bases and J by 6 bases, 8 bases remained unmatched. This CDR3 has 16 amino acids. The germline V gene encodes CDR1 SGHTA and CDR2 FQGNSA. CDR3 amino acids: CASSLRGQGGTDTQYF. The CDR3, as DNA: TGTGCCAGCAGCTTGCGGGGACAGGGGGGAACGGATACGCAGTATTTT.

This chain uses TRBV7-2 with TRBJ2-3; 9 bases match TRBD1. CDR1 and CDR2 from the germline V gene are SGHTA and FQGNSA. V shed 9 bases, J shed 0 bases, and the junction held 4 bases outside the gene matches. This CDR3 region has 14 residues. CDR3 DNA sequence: TGTGCCAGTAAACAGGGGGCTAGCACAGATACGCAGTATTTT. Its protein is CASKQGASTDTQYF.

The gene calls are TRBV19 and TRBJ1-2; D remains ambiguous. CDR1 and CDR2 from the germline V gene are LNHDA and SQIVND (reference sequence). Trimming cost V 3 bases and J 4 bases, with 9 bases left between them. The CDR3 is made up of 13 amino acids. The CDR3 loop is CASSMPDGYGYTF. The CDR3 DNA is TGTGCCAGTAGTATGCCCGACGGCTATGGCTACACCTTC.

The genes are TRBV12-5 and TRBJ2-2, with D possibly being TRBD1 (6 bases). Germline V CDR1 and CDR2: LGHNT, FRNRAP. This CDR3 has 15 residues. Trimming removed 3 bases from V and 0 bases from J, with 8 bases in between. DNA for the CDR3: TGTGCTAGTGGTTTCGGGACAACGAACACCGGGGAGCTGTTTTTT. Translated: CASGFGTTNTGELFF.

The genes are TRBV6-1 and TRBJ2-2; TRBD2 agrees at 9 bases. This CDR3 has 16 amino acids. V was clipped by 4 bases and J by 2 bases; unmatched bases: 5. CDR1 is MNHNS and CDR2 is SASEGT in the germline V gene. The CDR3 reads CASSGPSGANTGELFF. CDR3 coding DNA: TGTGCCAGCAGTGGCCCTAGCGGGGCCAACACCGGGGAGCTGTTTTTT.

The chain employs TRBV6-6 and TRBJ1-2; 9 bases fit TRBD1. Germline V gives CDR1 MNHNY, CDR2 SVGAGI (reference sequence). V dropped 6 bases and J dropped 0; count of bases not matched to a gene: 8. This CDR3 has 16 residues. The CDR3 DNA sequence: TGTGCCAGCAGAAAGACAGGGGGTTTTGCTAACTATGGCTACACCTTC. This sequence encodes CASRKTGGFANYGYTF.

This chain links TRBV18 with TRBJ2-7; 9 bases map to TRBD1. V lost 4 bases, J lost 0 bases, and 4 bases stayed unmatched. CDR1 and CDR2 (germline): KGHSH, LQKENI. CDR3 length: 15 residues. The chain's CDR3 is CASSQTGGSSYEQYF. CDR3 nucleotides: TGTGCCAGCTCACAGACAGGGGGAAGCTCCTACGAGCAGTACTTC.

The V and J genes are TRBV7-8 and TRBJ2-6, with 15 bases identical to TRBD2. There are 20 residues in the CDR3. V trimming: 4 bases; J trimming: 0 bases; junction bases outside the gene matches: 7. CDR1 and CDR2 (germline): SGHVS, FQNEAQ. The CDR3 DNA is TGTGCCAGCAGCTCCTCCGGGACTAGCGGGAGGTACTCTGGGGCCAACGTCCTGACTTTC. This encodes CASSSSGTSGRYSGANVLTF.

The CDR3 region is CAISESNRGNTEAFF. The CDR3 DNA reads TGTGCCATCAGTGAGTCGAACAGGGGGAACACTGAAGCTTTCTTT. This chain joins TRBV10-3 and TRBJ1-1, with 7 bases aligning to TRBD1. J lost 1 base, V lost 0 bases, and 2 bases had no gene match. The CDR3 extends over 15 amino acids. Germline CDR1 and CDR2: ENHRY and SYGVKD.

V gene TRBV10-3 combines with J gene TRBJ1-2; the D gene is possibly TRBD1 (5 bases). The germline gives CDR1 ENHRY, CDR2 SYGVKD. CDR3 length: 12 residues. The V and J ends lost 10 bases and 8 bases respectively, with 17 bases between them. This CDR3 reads CATTPGLRGYTF. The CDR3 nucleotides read TGTGCCACCACACCGGGACTCCGCGGCTACACCTTC.

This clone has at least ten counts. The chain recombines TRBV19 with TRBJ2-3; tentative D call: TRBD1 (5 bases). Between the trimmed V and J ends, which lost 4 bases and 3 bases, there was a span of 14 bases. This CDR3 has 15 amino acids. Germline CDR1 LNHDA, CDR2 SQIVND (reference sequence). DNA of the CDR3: TGTGCCAGTAGTACGGCCTCCTACAGGACAGATACGCAGTATTTT. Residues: CASSTASYRTDTQYF.

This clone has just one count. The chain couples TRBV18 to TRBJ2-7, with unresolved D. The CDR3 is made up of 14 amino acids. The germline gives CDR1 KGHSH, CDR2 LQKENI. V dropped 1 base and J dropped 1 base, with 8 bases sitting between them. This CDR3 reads CASSPQVTSYEQYF. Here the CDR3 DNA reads TGTGCCAGCTCACCACAGGTCACTTCCTACGAGCAGTACTTC.

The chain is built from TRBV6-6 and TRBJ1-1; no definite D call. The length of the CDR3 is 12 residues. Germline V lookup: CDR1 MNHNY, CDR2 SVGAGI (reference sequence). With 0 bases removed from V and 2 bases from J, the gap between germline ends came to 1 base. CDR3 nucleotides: TGTGCCAGCAGTTACTCTAACACTGAAGCTTTCTTT. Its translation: CASSYSNTEAFF.

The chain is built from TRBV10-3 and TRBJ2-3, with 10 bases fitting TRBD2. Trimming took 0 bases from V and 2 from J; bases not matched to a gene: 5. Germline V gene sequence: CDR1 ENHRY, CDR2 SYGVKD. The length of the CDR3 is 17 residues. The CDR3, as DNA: TGTGCCATCAGTGAGTCGGCTAGCGGGGGTACCACAGATACGCAGTATTTT. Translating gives CAISESASGGTTDTQYF.

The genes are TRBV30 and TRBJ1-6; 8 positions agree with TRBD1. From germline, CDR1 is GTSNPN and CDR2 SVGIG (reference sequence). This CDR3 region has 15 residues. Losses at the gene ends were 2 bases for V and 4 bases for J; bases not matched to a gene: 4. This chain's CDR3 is CAWSRQGFYNSPLHF. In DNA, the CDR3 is TGTGCCTGGAGTCGACAGGGGTTTTATAATTCACCCCTCCACTTT.

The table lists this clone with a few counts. CDR3 nucleotide sequence: TGTGCCAGCAGCCAGAGCGCGGGACAGGCTGTTACGCAGTATTTT. Translating it yields CASSQSAGQAVTQYF. This chain connects TRBV11-3 to TRBJ2-3; 8 bases are a match to TRBD1. This CDR3 has 15 amino acids. The trim removed 5 bases at V and 8 bases at J, leaving 12 bases unmatched. In germline, CDR1 is SGHNT, CDR2 YENEEA. Full variable domain (missing parts from reference TRBV11-3 and TRBJ2-3): EAGVVQSPRYKIIEKKQPVAFWCNPISGHNTLYWYLQNLGQGPELLIRYENEEAVDDSQLPKDRFSAERLKGVDSTLKIQPAELGDSAVYLCASSQSAGQAVTQYFGPGTRLTVL.

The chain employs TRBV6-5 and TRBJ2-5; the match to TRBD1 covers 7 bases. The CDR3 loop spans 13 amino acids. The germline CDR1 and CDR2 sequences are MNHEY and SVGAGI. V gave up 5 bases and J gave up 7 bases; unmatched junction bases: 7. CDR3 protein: CASSATGRGTQYF. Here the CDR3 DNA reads TGTGCCAGCAGTGCGACAGGGCGAGGGACCCAGTACTTC.

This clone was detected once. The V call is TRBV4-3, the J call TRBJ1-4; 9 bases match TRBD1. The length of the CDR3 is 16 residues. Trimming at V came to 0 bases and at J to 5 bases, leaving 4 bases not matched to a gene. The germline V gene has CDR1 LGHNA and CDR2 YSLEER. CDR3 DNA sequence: TGCGCCAGCAGCCAAGATGGTGGGACAGGGAATGAAAAACTGTTTTTT. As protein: CASSQDGGTGNEKLFF.

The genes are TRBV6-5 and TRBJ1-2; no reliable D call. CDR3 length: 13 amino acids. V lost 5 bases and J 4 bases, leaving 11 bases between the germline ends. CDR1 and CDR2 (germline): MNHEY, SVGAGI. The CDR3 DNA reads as TGTGCCAGCAGTGGGCTCCCTGTCTATGGCTACACCTTC. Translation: CASSGLPVYGYTF.